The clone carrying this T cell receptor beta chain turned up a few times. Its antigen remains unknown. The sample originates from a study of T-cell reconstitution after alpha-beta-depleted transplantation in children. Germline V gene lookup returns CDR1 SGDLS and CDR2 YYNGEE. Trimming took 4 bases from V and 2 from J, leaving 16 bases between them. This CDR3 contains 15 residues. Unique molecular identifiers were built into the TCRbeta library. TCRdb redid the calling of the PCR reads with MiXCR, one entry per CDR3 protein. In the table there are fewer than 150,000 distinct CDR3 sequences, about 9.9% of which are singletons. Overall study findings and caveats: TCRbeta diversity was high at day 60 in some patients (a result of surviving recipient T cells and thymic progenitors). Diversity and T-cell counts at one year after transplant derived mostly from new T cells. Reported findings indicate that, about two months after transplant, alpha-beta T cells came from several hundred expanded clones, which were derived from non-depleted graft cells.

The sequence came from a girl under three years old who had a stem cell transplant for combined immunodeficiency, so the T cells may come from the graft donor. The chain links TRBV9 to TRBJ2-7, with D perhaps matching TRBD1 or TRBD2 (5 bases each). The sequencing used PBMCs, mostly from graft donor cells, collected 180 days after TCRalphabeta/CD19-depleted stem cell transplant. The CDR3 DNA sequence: TGTGCCAGCAGCCCCCACGGGGTCAGGGCCTACGAGCAGTACTTC. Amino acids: CASSPHGVRAYEQYF.